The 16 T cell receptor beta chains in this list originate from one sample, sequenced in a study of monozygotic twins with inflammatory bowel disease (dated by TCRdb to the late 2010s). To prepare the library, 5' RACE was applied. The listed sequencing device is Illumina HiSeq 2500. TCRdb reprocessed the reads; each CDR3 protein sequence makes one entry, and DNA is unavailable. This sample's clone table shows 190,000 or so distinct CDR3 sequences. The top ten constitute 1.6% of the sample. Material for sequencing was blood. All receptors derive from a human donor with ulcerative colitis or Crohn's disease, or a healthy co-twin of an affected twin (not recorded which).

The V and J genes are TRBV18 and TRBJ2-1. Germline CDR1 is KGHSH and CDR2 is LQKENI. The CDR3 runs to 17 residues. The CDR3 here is CASSPKEQGAPENEQFF. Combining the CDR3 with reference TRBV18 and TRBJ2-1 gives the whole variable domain NAGVMQNPRHLVRRRGQEARLRCSPMKGHSHVYWYRQLPEEGLKFMVYLQKENIIDESGMPKERFSAEFPKEGPSILRIQQVVRGDSAAYFCASSPKEQGAPENEQFFGPGTRLTVL.

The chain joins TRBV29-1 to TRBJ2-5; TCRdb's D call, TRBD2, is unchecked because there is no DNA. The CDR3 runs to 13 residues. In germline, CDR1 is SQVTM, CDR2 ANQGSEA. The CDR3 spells CSVVRAGRETQYF. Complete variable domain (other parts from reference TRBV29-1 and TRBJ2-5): SAVISQKPSRDICQRGTSLTIQCQVDSQVTMMFWYRQQPGQSLTLIATANQGSEATYESGFVIDKFPISRPNLTFSTLTVSNMSPEDSSIYLCSVVRAGRETQYFGPGTRLLVL.

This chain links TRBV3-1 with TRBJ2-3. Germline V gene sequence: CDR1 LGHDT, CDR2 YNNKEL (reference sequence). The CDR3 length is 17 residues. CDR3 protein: CASSQDLGWESTDTQYF.

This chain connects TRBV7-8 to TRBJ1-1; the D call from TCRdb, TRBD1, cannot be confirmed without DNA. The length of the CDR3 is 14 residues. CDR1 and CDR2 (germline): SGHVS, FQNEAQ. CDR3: CASSFGGLNTEAFF.

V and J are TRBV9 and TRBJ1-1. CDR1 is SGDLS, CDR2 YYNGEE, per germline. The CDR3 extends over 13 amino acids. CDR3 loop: CASSVLMNTEAFF.

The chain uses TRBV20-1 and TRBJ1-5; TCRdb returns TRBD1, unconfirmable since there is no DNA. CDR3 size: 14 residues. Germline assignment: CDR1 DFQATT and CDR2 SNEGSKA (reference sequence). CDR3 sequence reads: CSAWGQGANQPQHF.

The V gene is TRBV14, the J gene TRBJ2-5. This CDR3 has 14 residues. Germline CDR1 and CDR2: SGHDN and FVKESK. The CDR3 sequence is CASSQEYSQETQYF.

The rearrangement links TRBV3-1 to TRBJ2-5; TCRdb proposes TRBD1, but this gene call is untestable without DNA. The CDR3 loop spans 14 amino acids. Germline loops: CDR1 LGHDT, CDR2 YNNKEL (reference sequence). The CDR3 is CASSPGTAQETQYF.

CDR3: CASSKRVWSPLHF. J is TRBJ1-6 and V is TRBV6-4. Per germline, CDR1 MRHNA and CDR2 SNTAGT. This CDR3 has 13 amino acids.

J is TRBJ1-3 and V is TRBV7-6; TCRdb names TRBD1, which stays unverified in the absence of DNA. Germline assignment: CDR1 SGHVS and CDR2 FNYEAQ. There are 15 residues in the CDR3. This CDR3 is CASSHDSTPGNTIYF.

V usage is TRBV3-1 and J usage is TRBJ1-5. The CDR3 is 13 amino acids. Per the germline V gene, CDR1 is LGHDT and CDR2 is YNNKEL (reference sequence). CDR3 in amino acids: CASSQDNGQPQHF. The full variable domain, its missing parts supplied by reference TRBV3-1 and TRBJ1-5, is DTAVSQTPKYLVTQMGNDKSIKCEQNLGHDTMYWYKQDSKKFLKIMFSYNNKELIINETVPNRFSPKSPDKAHLNLHINSLELGDSAVYFCASSQDNGQPQHFGDGTRLSIL.

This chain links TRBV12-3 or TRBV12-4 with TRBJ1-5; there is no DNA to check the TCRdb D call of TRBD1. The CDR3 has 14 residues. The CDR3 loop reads CASRTGRGDGPQHF.

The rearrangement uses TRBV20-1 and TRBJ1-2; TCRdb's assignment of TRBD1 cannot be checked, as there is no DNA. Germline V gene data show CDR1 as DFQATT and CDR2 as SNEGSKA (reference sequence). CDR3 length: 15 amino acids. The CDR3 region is CSARDRGQGDYGYTF.

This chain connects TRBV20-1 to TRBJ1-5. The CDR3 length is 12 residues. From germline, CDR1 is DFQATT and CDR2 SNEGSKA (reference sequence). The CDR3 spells CSARGPVRPQHF.

The CDR3: CASSFSNDQPQHF. The chain is built from TRBV7-8 and TRBJ1-5. Germline V lookup: CDR1 SGHVS, CDR2 FQNEAQ. CDR3 length: 13 amino acids.

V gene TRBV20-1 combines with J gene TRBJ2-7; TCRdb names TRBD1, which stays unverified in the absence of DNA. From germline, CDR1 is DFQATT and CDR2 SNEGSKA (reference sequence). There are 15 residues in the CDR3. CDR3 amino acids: CSAKASIQGTYEQYF.